This T cell receptor beta chain was recorded in a study of blood T cell repertoires in COVID-19 (dated by TCRdb to the early 2020s). Turning to the overall study: Collaborator samples came from the United States, Italy and Spain and covered acute and convalescent phases of COVID-19. Samples came from the ongoing ImmuneRACE study (first 160 participants) plus 1,254 subjects from 6 global collaborators. The prospective study material was composed of cDNA or gDNA derived from T cells, B-cell-depleted T cells, or PBMCs. The sample metadata nearly always contained a de-identified subject ID, COVID-19 status, age in years and sex. Subjects who had been exposed to COVID-19, were actively infected with it, or had recovered from it provided the deeply sampled blood TCRbeta repertoires that made up the dataset. Where HLA class I and class II types were available, the types were taken from metadata supplied by the sample provider, not from assay-based typing. The repertoires were released in a freely available public database intended as a resource for research on the immune response to SARS-CoV-2. The research as a whole found: The quantity of clinical and demographic metadata differed by source and by participant and was supplied without curation.

The immunoSEQ Assay, a bias-controlled multiplex PCR, was used to amplify TCRbeta CDR3 regions from genomic DNA. On the study's bioinformatics: Within the assay, amplification of reference gene primers was used to estimate how many nucleated cells each sample contained. Sequence reads were collapsed and filtered to measure the absolute abundance of every unique TCRbeta CDR3 rearrangement. For each sample, productive Simpson clonality was calculated by taking the square root of Simpson's diversity index across productive rearrangements. This is the immuneACCESS table as TCRdb keeps it, with only in-frame sequences that have V and J called. A part of the clones is gone; compared with another copy, unresolved V genes explain less than half, and the rest is unexplained. V and J calls and clone size are copied from that table; D and trimming were computed from the DNA. The sample table shows 150,000 to 200,000 clones, and roughly 86% are seen once. Clones ranked in the top ten supply 0.99% of the sample.

Each collaborating institution followed its own protocols to collect whole blood in K2EDTA tubes. Collaborator samples were shipped for TCRbeta analysis as frozen whole blood, isolated PBMCs, or DNA extracted from either sample type. The CDR3 runs 15 residues from the cysteine to the phenylalanine. Only the CDR3 part of the read is kept: 45 bases, read in frame from the first base. The germline V gene specifies SGDLS as CDR1 and YYNGEE as CDR2. V is cut back by 1 base and J by 10 bases, with 9 bases in the junction unmatched. About this clone itself: There is no known antigen for this receptor. The sample holds no much larger clone one base away, and base qualities are not on file.

The material sequenced was peripheral blood. This chain joins TRBV9 to TRBJ2-1; 9 middle bases align to TRBD2. This receptor was obtained from a man between 18 and 29 years old with acute or convalescent COVID-19. For the CDR3, the sequence is CASSVTGRGGLEQFF. Read as DNA, the sequence is TGTGCCAGCAGCGTAACTGGGCGGGGGGGCCTAGAGCAGTTCTTC.